This TCR beta chain came from a study of T cell repertoires in cytomegalovirus infection. In regard to this clonotype: Its antigen is as yet unknown.

MiXCR, applied by TCRdb to the reads, yields one record per CDR3 protein. Among around 99,000 distinct CDR3 sequences listed, around 30% were seen once. Trimming pared 5 bases from V and 0 bases from J, leaving 18 bases between. The CDR3 is made up of 16 amino acids. Germline V lookup: CDR1 DFQATT, CDR2 SNEGSKA (reference sequence). The receptor was isolated from a human donor in good health (CMV status not recorded). Some clones in this sample may be carry-over from other donors' samples. The specimen comprised CD8+ T cells from cultured PBMCs, sampled from culture after CMV antigen stimulation. The chain combines TRBV20-1 with TRBJ2-3, with D possibly TRBD2 on 6 matching bases. CDR3 amino acids: CSAPRAGMRSTDTQYF. DNA for the CDR3: TGCAGTGCTCCCCGGGCGGGGATGAGGAGCACAGATACGCAGTATTTT.